The clone carrying this TCR beta chain turned up a few times. TCRdb re-analysed the RACE reads in MiXCR, keeping a single row per CDR3 protein. The data show 180,000 or so distinct CDR3 sequences, 14% seen once. Time point reported: patch test 1, 2 weeks after DPC sensitization. Treatment noted: therapeutic diphenylcyclopropenone sensitization with weekly scalp DPC. Germline loops: CDR1 SGHRS, CDR2 YFSETQ. The CDR3 has 13 amino acids. J lost 5 bases, V lost 7 bases, and 9 bases had no gene match. The record originates from a study of human T cells and chemical hapten exposure. This specimen was whole blood, taken in connection with sensitization to the hapten diphenylcyclopropenone (DPC). The genes are TRBV5-1 and TRBJ2-7; TRBD1 matches at 7 bases. This TCR came from a young woman with alopecia areata. Some clones in this sample may be carry-over from other donors' samples. This chain's CDR3 is CASGRDSGHEQYF. For the CDR3, the DNA is TGCGCCAGCGGCCGGGACAGCGGCCACGAGCAGTACTTC.